The 3 T cell receptor beta chains reported below all come from one sample, sequenced in a study of blood T cell repertoires in COVID-19. The method was immunoSEQ multiplex PCR; TCRdb's version includes in-frame clones alone and lacks a portion of them. The data contain about 130,000 clones, around 76% of them singletons. Sequencing was performed on peripheral blood. The receptors derive from a man aged 80 or over with COVID-19, enrolled during active disease.

This chain uses TRBV28 with TRBJ2-7; 13 nucleotides align to TRBD2. The germline CDR1 and CDR2 sequences are MDHEN and SYDVKM. The CDR3 has 16 amino acids. The ends lost 6 bases at V and 3 bases at J; junction bases unmatched: 8. As DNA, the CDR3 is TGTGCCAGCAGGGCCGGACTAGCGGGAGAGGGCTACGAGCAGTACTTC. It translates to CASRAGLAGEGYEQYF. The full variable domain, rest sourced from reference TRBV28 and TRBJ2-7, is DVKVTQSSRYLVKRTGEKVFLECVQDMDHENMFWYRQDPGLGLRLIYFSYDVKMKEKGDIPEGYSVSREKKERFSLILESASTNQTSMYLCASRAGLAGEGYEQYFGPGTRLTVT.

The V and J genes are TRBV10-3 and TRBJ2-5; 9 positions match TRBD2. Germline CDR1 is ENHRY and CDR2 is SYGVKD. J gave up 5 bases and V 5 bases, and 21 bases lay outside the gene matches. The CDR3 runs to 19 residues. This CDR3 reads CAISKGRREGNSALETQYF. For the CDR3, the DNA is TGTGCCATCAGTAAGGGGCGGCGGGAGGGAAACTCGGCTTTGGAGACCCAGTACTTC.

The chain uses TRBV18 and TRBJ2-2; TRBD1 is a possible D gene (5 bases). Germline V gene sequence: CDR1 KGHSH, CDR2 LQKENI. This CDR3 region has 16 residues. The V end was cut by 0 bases, the J end by 3 bases, with 11 bases between. The CDR3: CASSPPGRGDTGELFF. The CDR3 bases are TGTGCCAGCTCACCACCGGGGCGAGGCGACACCGGGGAGCTGTTTTTT.